A single sample gave rise to the 5 T cell receptor beta chains below, sequenced in a study of blood T cells in healthy people across ages. A sample-barcoded 5' primer and a J-beta primer mix were used in a second PCR of about 6 to 12 cycles. TCRdb ran MiXCR on the 5' RACE reads and lists one entry per CDR3 protein. The sample lists hundreds of thousands of distinct CDR3 sequences, roughly 64% occurring once. The sequenced sample was blood. The receptors were sampled from a man aged 25-45 years in good health.

Note on this clonotype: The junction departs from germline at one end; a sequencing error may be responsible. CDR3 in amino acids: CASSLIRDRIKHGYTF. In DNA, the CDR3 is TGCGCCAGCAGCCTAATAAGGGACAGGATAAAGCATGGCTACACCTTC. The gene calls are TRBV5-4 and TRBJ1-2; 8 bases are a match to TRBD1. Germline-derived CDR1 and CDR2 are SGHNT and YYREEE (reference sequence). This CDR3 has 16 residues.

The chain combines TRBV9 with TRBJ2-3, with D unclear. Trimming removed 2 bases at V and 2 bases at J, with 9 bases between. Germline V lookup: CDR1 SGDLS, CDR2 YYNGEE. This CDR3 has 14 residues. This CDR3 is CASSVSRATDTQYF. In DNA, the CDR3 is TGTGCCAGCAGCGTTAGCAGAGCCACAGATACGCAGTATTTT.

The V and J genes are TRBV6-2 or TRBV6-3 and TRBJ1-6; D perhaps matches TRBD1 (5 bases). The V gene lost 2 bases and the J gene lost 8 bases, with 7 bases spanning the gap. The CDR3 length is 13 residues. The germline CDR1 and CDR2 sequences are MNHEY and SVGEGT. The CDR3 DNA follows: TGTGCCAGCAGTTACGGGACGTATTCACCCCTCCACTTT. Translating it yields CASSYGTYSPLHF.

The V gene is TRBV12-3 or TRBV12-4, the J gene TRBJ1-1; D gene uncertain. The CDR3 is made up of 11 amino acids. The V and J ends lost 0 bases and 7 bases respectively, with 3 bases between them. CDR3 sequence: CASSLADEAFF. The CDR3 nucleotides read TGTGCCAGCAGTTTAGCAGATGAAGCTTTCTTT.

V gene TRBV7-6 combines with J gene TRBJ2-5; D not resolved. The closer fit of TRBJ2-7 to the DNA end suggests the J call may be wrong. This CDR3 comprises 14 residues. Looked up from germline, CDR1 is SGHVS and CDR2 is FNYEAQ. The CDR3 region is CASSLEGAINEQYF. In nucleotides, the CDR3 is TGTGCCAGCAGCTTAGAGGGCGCAATAAACGAGCAGTACTTC.